The next 4 T cell receptor beta chains were all read from a single sample in a study of regulatory T cells in long-lasting Graves disease. Time point noted: persistent/refractory GD, antithyroid drugs over 5 years with positive TRAb. The TCR library was prepared using RNA isolated from PBMCs. With iRepertoire HTBI primers and Arm-PCR of CDR3 regions, TCR beta libraries were built. MiXCR, run by TCRdb on the multiplex PCR reads, gives a single entry per CDR3 protein. The sample has nearly 350,000 distinct CDR3 sequences; about 19% are singletons. The sample here was peripheral blood mononuclear cells (PBMCs), taken when the disease was refractory, from a patient treated with antithyroid drugs. The receptors were sampled from a female donor with Graves disease.

As concerns this clonotype: This could be a read error, since a much larger clone is one nucleotide away. This chain joins TRBV11-3 and TRBJ1-5; D remains ambiguous. This CDR3 region has 13 residues. CDR1 is SGHNT, CDR2 YENEEA, per germline. CDR3 protein: CASSRNSNRPQHF. The CDR3 DNA is TGTGCCAGCAGCAGGAATAGCAATCGGCCCCAGCATTTT.

This clonotype was observed a handful of times. The chain couples TRBV29-1 to TRBJ2-7; the D gene is possibly TRBD1 (6 bases). The V and J ends lost 0 bases and 2 bases respectively, with 14 bases between them. CDR3 length equals 15 residues. Germline V gene lookup returns CDR1 SQVTM and CDR2 ANQGSEA. CDR3 DNA sequence: TGCAGCGTTGAAGACATTCGGCAGGGGACCTACGAGCAGTACTTC. Its translation: CSVEDIRQGTYEQYF.

This clonotype was counted at least ten times. The chain carries TRBV28 and TRBJ1-2; 10 nucleotides agree with TRBD1. The CDR3 runs to 16 residues. Germline V gives CDR1 MDHEN, CDR2 SYDVKM. The junction had 9 bases not matched to a gene; V was cut back by 5 bases and J by 3 bases. CDR3 sequence (DNA): TGTGCCAGCAGTCCGAGACAGGGGGCGCCCGACTATGGCTACACCTTC. It translates to CASSPRQGAPDYGYTF.

The chain has TRBV20-1 and TRBJ1-1; a weak D match, TRBD1 (5 bases). The CDR3 spans 15 residues. Germline-derived CDR1 and CDR2 are DFQATT and SNEGSKA (reference sequence). V lost 6 bases and J lost 5, with 22 bases in between. CDR3 sequence (DNA): TGCAGTGCCTACCAAGTGGTAGGGGCGGGGACTGAAGCTTTCTTT. It yields the protein CSAYQVVGAGTEAFF.